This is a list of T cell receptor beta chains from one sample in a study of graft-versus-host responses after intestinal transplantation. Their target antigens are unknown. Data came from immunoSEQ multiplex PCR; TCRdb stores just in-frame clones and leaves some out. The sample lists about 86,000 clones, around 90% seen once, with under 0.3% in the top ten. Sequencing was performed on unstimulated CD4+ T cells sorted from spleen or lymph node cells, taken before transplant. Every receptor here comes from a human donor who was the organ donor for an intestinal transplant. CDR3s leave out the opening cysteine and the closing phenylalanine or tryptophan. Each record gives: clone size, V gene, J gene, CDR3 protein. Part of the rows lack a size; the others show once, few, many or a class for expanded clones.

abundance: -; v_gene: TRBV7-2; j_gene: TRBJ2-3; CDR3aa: ASGASTDTQY
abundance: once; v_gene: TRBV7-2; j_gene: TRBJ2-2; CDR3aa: ASSLPNLDFAGELF
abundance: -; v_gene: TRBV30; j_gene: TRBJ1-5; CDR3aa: AWSPPGLSNQPQH
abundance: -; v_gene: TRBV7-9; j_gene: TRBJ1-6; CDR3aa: ASSPLTGIQPLH
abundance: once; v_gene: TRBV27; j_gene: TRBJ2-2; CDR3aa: ASSLTRDPGELF
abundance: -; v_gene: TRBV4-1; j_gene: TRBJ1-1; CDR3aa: ASSKGVVTEAF
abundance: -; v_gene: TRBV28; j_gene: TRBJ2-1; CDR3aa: ASSSLAGGRNEQF
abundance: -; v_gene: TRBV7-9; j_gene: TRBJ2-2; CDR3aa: ASSLKTSGSWNTGELF
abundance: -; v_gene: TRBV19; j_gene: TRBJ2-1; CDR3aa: ASSRASLVSNEQF
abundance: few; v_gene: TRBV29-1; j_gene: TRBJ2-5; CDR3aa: SVAGGETQY
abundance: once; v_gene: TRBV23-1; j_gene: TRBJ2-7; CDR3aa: ASSRRGRANYEQY
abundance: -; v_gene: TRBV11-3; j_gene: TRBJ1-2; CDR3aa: ASSVDRGYGYT
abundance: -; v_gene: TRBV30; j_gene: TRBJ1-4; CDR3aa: ALDRELGTNEKLF
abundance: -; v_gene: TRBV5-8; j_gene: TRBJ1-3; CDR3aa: ASSLVWTGLSGNTIY
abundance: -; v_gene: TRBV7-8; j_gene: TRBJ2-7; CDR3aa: ASSLGWKGGRGHEQY
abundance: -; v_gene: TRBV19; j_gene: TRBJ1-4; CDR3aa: ASSSSGTGNEKLF
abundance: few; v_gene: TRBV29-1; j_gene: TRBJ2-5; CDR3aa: SVASVETQY
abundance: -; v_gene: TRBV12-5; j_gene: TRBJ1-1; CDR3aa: ASGAPPGDTEAF
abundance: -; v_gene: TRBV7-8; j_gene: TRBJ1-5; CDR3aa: ASSPTRWGSRDQPQH
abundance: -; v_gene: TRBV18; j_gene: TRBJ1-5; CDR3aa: ASSPPLTSGNQPQH
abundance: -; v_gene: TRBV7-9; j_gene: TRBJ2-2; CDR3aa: AGRGRDTGELF
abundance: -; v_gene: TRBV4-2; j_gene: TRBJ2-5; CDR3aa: ASSQAAGGWETQY
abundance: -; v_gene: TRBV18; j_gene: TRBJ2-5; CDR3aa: ASSPRGTGAETQY
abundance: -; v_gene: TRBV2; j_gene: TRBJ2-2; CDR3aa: ASSGRAGELF
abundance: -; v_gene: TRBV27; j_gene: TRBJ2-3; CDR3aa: HPRGTVRGTDTQY
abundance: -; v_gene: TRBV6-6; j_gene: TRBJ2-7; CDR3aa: ASGQGGYEQY
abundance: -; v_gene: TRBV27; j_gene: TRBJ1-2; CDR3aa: ASSSYRGKGYT
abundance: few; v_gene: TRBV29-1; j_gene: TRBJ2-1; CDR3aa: SVFGQTYNEQF
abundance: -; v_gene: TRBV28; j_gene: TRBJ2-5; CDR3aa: ASSVGGQETQY
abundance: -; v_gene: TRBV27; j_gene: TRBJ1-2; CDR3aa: ASSRGQGVTLGGYT
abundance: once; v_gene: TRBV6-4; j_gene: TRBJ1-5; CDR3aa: ASSGRDRGNQPQH
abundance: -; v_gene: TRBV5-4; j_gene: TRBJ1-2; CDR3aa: ASSLAPRGLRNGYT
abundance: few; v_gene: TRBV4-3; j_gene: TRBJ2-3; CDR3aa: ASSPGQAEDTQY
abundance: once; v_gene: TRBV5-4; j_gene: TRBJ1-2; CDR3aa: ASSPPGTGWVVDYGYT
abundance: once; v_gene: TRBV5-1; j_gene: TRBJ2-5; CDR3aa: ASSLQGGETQY
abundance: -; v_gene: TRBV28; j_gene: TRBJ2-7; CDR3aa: ASPREPESGYEQY
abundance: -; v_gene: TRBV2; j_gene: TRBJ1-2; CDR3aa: ASRGQGFSGGYT
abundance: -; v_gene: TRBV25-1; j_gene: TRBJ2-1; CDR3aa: ASSEWEPGRLDNEQF
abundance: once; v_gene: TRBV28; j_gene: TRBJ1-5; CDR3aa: ASSHYRGTSQPQH
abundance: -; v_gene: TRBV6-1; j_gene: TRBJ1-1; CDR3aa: ASSESRGRPEAF
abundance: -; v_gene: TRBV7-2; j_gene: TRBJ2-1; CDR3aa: ASRGGLDTYNEQF
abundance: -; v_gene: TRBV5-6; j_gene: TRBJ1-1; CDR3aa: ASSPLRLGNTEAF
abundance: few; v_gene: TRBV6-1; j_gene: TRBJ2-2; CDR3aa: ASRSGVGTGELF
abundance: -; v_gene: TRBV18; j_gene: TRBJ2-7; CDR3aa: ASSPTGLGGAEQY
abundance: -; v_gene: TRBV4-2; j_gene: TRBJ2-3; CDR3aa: ASSLQGGRADTQY
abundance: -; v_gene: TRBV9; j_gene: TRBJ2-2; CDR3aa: ASSGNRATNTGELF
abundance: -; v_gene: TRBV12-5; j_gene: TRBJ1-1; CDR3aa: ASGLVKQGAWEAF
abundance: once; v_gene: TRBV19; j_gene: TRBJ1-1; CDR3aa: ASALGGGTEAF
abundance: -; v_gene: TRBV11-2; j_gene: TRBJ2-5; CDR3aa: ASSPGQINPKTQY
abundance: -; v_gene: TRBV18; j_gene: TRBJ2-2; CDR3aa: ASSRATANTGELF
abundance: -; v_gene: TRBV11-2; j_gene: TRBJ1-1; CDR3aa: ASSVGGWILAEAF
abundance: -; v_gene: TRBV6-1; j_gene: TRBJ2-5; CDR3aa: ASSDGGVETQY
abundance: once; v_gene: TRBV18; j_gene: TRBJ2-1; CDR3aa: ASSPPTSGTNNEQF
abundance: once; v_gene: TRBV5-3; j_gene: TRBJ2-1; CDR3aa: ARSLASEGSRSGRPYNEQF
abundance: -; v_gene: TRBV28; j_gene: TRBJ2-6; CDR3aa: ASKPRDRGPGANVLT